This T cell receptor beta chain was captured by sequencing in a study of T cell responses to AZD1222 COVID-19 vaccine. Study-level information: Both about-4-week and about-12-week second-dose recipients were combined.

Remarks on this clone: The antigen remains unidentified.

The CDR3 runs 15 residues. V gave up 3 bases and J gave up 1 base; unmatched junction bases: 5. CDR1 is SEHNR, CDR2 FQNEAQ, per germline (reference sequence). Sequencing used immunoSEQ multiplex PCR; TCRdb keeps in-frame clones, though not all of them. The repertoire has 150,000 to 200,000 clones, 91% of them found once; the top ten carry about 1.9%. The study, taken as a whole, reports: Clonal diversity was possibly underestimated, and the donors were mostly white British, with more females. Among spike-specific TCRs, nearly half reportedly target unmutated variant regions. Baseline seropositives among AZD1222 recipients totaled only five or six.

Sample: peripheral blood, taken on day 0 of AZD1222 vaccination. J is TRBJ1-2 and V is TRBV7-9; TRBD1 agrees at 7 bases. This TCR was recovered from an adult in good health. In DNA form, the CDR3 reads TGTGCCAGCAGCTTGGTAGGACAGGTTAACTATGGCTACACCTTC. Translating it yields CASSLVGQVNYGYTF.